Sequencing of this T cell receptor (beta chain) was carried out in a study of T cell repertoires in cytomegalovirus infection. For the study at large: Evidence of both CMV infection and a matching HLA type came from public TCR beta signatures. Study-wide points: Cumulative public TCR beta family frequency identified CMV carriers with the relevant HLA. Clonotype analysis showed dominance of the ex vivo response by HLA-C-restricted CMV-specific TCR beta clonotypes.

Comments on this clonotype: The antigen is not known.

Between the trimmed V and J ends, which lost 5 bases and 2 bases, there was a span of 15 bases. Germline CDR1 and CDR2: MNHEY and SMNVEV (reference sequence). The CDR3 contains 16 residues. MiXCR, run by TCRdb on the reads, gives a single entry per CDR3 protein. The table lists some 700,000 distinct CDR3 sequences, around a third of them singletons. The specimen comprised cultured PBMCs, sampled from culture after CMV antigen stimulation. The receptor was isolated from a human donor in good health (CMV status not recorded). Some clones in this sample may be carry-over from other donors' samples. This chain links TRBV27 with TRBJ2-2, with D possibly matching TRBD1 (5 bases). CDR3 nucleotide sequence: TGTGCCAGCAGTCTGGAATACGGACACAACACCGGGGAGCTGTTTTTT. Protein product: CASSLEYGHNTGELFF.